This T cell receptor beta chain came from a study of blood T cell repertoires in COVID-19. Study in general: Donors in the United States, Italy and Spain gave samples during acute or convalescent COVID-19. T cells, B-cell-depleted T cells, or PBMCs provided the cDNA or gDNA that served as material.

As originally analysed: Reference gene primers were amplified, and this amplification served to estimate nucleated cell counts. Generated by immunoSEQ multiplex PCR, the TCRdb table keeps only in-frame clones and is missing some. V, J and clone size reflect that table, while D and trimming were determined from the DNA. The table lists some 99,000 clones, approximately 90% of them singletons, with approximately 5% in the top ten. This sequence originates from a man aged 70-80 years with acute or convalescent COVID-19. Sequencing input: peripheral blood.

CDR3 DNA sequence: TGTGCCAGCAGTTACACAGGGGTCACCTACAATGAGCAGTTCTTC. Encoded protein: CASSYTGVTYNEQFF. The chain combines TRBV6-5 with TRBJ2-1, with 7 bases identical to TRBD1. Trimming took 2 bases from V and 2 from J; bases not matched to a gene: 3. This CDR3 is built from 15 residues. Germline V CDR1 and CDR2: MNHEY, SVGAGI.